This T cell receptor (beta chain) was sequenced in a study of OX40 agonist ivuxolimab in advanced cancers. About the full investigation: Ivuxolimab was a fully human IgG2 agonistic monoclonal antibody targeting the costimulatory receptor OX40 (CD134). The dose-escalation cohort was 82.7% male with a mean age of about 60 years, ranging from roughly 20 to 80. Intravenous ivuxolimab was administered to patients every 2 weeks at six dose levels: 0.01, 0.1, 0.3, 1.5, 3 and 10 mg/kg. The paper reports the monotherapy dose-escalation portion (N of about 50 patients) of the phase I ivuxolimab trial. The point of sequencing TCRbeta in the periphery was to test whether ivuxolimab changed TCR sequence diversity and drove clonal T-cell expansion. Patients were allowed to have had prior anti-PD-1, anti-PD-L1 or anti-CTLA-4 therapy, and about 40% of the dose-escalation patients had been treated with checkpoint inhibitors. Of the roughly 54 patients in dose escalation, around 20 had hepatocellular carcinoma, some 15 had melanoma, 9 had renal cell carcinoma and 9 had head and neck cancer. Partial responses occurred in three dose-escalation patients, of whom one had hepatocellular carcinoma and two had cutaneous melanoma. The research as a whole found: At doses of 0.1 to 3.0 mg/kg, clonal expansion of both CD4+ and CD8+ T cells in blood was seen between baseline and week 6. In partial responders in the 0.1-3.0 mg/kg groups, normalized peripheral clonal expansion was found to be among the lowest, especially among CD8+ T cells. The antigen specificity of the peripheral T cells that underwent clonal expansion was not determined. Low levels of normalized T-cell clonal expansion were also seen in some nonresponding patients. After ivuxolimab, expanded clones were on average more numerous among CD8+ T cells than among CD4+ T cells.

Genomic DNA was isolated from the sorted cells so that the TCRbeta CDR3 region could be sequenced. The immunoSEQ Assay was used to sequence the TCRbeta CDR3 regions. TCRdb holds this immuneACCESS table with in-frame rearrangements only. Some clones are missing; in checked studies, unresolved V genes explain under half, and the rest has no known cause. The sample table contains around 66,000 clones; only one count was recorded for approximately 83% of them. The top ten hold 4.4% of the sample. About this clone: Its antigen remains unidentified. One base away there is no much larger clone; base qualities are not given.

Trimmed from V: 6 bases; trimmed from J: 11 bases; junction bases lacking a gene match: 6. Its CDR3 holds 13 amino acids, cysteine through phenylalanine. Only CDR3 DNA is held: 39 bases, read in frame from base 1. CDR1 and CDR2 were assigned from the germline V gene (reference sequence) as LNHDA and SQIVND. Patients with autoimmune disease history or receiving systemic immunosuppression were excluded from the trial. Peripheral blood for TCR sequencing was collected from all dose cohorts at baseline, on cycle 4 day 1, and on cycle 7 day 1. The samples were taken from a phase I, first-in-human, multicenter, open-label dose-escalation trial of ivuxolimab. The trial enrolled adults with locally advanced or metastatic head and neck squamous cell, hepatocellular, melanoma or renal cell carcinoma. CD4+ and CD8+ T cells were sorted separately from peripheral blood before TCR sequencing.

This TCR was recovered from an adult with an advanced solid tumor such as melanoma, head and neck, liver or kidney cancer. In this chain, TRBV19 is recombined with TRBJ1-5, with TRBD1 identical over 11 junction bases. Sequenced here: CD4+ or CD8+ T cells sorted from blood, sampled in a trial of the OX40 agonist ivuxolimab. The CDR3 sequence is CASSLGTGGAQHF. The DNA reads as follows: TGTGCCAGTAGCTTGGGGACAGGGGGGGCCCAGCATTTT.